These 13 T cell receptor beta chains originate from one sample sequenced in a study of T cell responses to AZD1222 COVID-19 vaccine. TCRdb keeps only in-frame clones here, not all; method: immunoSEQ multiplex PCR. The sample has approximately 110,000 clones, roughly 84% seen once. This specimen consisted of peripheral blood, obtained on day 0 of AZD1222 vaccination. The receptors were gathered from an adult in good health.

The gene calls are TRBV3-1 (or the pseudogene TRBV3-2) and TRBJ2-6; TRBD1 is a possible D gene (6 bases). The germline gives CDR1 LGHDT, CDR2 YNNKEL (reference sequence). There are 18 residues in the CDR3. The germline V and J ends were trimmed by 3 bases and 4 bases, with 19 bases remaining between them. CDR3 in amino acids: CASSHRERQGLGANVLTF. As DNA, the CDR3 is TGTGCCAGCAGCCACAGAGAACGTCAGGGGCTGGGGGCCAACGTCCTGACTTTC.

CDR3 DNA sequence: TGCACCTTGGAGGGGCCGCAATCCTACGAGCAGTACTTC. This translates into CTLEGPQSYEQYF. The chain joins TRBV10-1 to TRBJ2-7; maybe TRBD2 (6 bases). The V gene's germline CDR1 is WNHNN and CDR2 SYGVQD (reference sequence). This CDR3 spans 13 amino acids.

The chain is built from TRBV18 and TRBJ1-6, with 10 bases aligning to TRBD1. The V segment lost 6 bases and the J segment 8 bases; nucleotides outside the gene matches: 7. Germline V gene data show CDR1 as KGHSH and CDR2 as LQKENI. CDR3 size: 15 residues. The CDR3 loop is CASSTAGQGYSPLHF. CDR3 sequence (DNA): TGTGCCAGCTCGACGGCGGGACAGGGGTATTCACCCCTCCACTTT.

The gene calls are TRBV10-3 and TRBJ2-3; no clear D gene. Germline V lookup: CDR1 ENHRY, CDR2 SYGVKD. The CDR3 runs 15 residues. Trimming removed 10 bases at V and 0 bases at J, with 17 bases between. CDR3 loop: CATRLSDLSTDTQYF. The DNA for the CDR3 is TGTGCCACCCGACTGTCTGATTTGAGCACAGATACGCAGTATTTT.

This chain connects TRBV10-2 to TRBJ1-2; D may be TRBD1 (6 bases). CDR3 size: 13 residues. In germline, CDR1 is WSHSY, CDR2 SAAADI. The V end lost 4 bases, the J end lost 7 bases, and 13 bases lay between the germline ends. CDR3 region: CASSGGPGAGYTF. The CDR3 DNA is TGCGCCAGCAGTGGGGGGCCGGGTGCTGGCTACACCTTC.

This chain connects TRBV7-9 to TRBJ2-2; 7 bases fit TRBD1. The V gene's germline CDR1 is SEHNR and CDR2 FQNEAQ (reference sequence). The CDR3 length is 18 residues. V gave up 1 base and J gave up 1 base; unmatched junction bases: 9. The CDR3 DNA follows: TGTGCCAGCAGCTTAGGACTCCTGACAGGGAGGAACACCGGGGAGCTGTTTTTT. Its translation: CASSLGLLTGRNTGELFF.

The CDR3 coding sequence is TGTGCCAGCAGCTTAGCGGCTAGTTACGAGCAGTACTTC. Its protein is CASSLAASYEQYF. The V and J genes are TRBV7-2 and TRBJ2-7; D is undetermined. CDR1 and CDR2 (germline): SGHTA, FQGNSA. Trimming cost V 0 bases and J 4 bases, with 7 bases left between them. The CDR3 spans 13 residues.

The rearrangement uses TRBV9 and TRBJ1-2; TRBD1 is a possible D gene (6 bases). V dropped 0 bases and J dropped 4 bases, with 10 bases sitting between them. This CDR3 is built from 14 residues. Germline values: CDR1 SGDLS, CDR2 YYNGEE. CDR3 in amino acids: CASSVDGDTYGYTF. CDR3 sequence (DNA): TGTGCCAGCAGCGTAGACGGGGACACCTATGGCTACACCTTC. Combining the CDR3 with reference TRBV9 and TRBJ1-2 gives the whole variable domain DSGVTQTPKHLITATGQRVTLRCSPRSGDLSVYWYQQSLDQGLQFLIQYYNGEERAKGNILERFSAQQFPDLHSELNLSSLELGDSALYFCASSVDGDTYGYTFGSGTRLTVV.

The rearrangement uses TRBV12-3 or TRBV12-4 and TRBJ1-1; tentative D call: TRBD1 (6 bases). This CDR3 has 12 residues. Trimming shortened V by 5 bases and J by 7 bases, and 11 bases separated the two germline ends. This CDR3 reads CASSLRGREAFF. The CDR3, as DNA: TGTGCCAGCAGTCTCAGGGGCCGTGAAGCTTTCTTT.

The CDR3 nucleotides read TGTGCCAGCAGTCCTTTCCGGGGACCCAATCAGCCCCAGCATTTT. Encoded protein: CASSPFRGPNQPQHF. This chain uses TRBV6-5 with TRBJ1-5; TRBD1 is a possible D gene (5 bases). Between the trimmed V and J ends, which lost 5 bases and 3 bases, there was a span of 14 bases. Per germline, CDR1 MNHEY and CDR2 SVGAGI. The CDR3 sequence is 15 residues long.

This chain uses TRBV2 with TRBJ2-1; 8 bases align to TRBD2. This CDR3 region has 15 residues. V shed 6 bases and J 8 bases; nucleotides not matched to a gene: 12. Germline V CDR1 and CDR2: SNHLY, FYNNEI. DNA of the CDR3: TGTGCCAGCAGCCAGGACGCTAGCGGGTTGTATGAGCAGTTCTTC. Its translation: CASSQDASGLYEQFF.

This clone appeared once. The genes are TRBV6-1 and TRBJ1-3; D ambiguous. The germline V gene encodes CDR1 MNHNS and CDR2 SASEGT. The V end was cut by 5 bases, the J end by 8 bases, with 7 bases between. There are 11 residues in the CDR3. CDR3 bases: TGTGCCAGCAGTTCTACATACACCATATATTTT. The encoded protein is CASSSTYTIYF.

The chain employs TRBV7-2 and TRBJ2-3; the match to TRBD2 covers 7 bases. Germline assignment: CDR1 SGHTA and CDR2 FQGNSA. Trimming cost V 5 bases and J 6 bases; bases outside gene matches: 8. This CDR3 is 14 amino acids long. Here the CDR3 DNA reads TGTGCCAGCAGCACCACCTGGGGGGGGGATACGCAGTATTTT. Its translation: CASSTTWGGDTQYF.